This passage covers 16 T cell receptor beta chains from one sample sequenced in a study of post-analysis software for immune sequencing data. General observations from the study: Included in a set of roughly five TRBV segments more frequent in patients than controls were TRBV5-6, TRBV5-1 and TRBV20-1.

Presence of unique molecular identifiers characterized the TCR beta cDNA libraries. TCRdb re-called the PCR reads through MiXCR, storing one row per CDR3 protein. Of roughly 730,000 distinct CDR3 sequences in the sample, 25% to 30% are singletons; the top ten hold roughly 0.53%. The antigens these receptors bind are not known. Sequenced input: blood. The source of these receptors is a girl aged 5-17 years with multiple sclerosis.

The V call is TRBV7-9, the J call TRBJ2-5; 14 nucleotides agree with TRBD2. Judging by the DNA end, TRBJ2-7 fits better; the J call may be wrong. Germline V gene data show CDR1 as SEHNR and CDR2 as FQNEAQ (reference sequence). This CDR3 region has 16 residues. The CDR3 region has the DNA TGTGCCAGCAGCCGAAGACTAGCGGGAGGGCCGGACGAGCAGTACTTC. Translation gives CASSRRLAGGPDEQYF.

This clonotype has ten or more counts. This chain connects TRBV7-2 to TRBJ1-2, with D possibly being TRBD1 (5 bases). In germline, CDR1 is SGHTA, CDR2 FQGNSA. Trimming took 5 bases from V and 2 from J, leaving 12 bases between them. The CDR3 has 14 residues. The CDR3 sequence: CASSRDGGNYGYTF. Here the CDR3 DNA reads TGTGCCAGCAGCCGGGACGGAGGGAACTATGGCTACACCTTC.

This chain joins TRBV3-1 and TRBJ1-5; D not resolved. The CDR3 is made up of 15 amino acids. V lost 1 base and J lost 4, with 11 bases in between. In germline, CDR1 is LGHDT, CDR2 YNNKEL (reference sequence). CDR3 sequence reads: CASSQVWAENQPQHF. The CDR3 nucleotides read TGTGCCAGCAGCCAAGTATGGGCAGAAAATCAGCCCCAGCATTTT. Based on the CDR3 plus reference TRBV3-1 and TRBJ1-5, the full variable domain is DTAVSQTPKYLVTQMGNDKSIKCEQNLGHDTMYWYKQDSKKFLKIMFSYNNKELIINETVPNRFSPKSPDKAHLNLHINSLELGDSAVYFCASSQVWAENQPQHFGDGTRLSIL.

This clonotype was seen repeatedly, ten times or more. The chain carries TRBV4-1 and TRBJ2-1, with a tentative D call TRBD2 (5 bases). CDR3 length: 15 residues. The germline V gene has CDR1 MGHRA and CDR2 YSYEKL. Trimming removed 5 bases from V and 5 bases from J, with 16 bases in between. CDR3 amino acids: CASSFGPDGNNEQFF. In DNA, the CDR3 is TGCGCCAGCAGCTTTGGGCCGGACGGGAACAATGAGCAGTTCTTC.

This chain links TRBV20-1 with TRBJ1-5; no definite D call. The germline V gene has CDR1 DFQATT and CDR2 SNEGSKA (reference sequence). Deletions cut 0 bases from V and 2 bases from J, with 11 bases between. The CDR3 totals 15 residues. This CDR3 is CSAREGSSGNQPQHF. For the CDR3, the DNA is TGCAGTGCTAGAGAGGGTTCTAGTGGCAATCAGCCCCAGCATTTT.

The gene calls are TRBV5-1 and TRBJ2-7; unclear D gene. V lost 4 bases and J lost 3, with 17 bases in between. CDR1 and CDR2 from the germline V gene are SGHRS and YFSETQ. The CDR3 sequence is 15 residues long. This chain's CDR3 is CASSLRIDGIYEQYF. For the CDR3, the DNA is TGCGCCAGCAGCCTCCGTATAGACGGAATCTACGAGCAGTACTTC. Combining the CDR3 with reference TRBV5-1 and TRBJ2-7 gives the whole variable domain KAGVTQTPRYLIKTRGQQVTLSCSPISGHRSVSWYQQTPGQGLQFLFEYFSETQRNKGNFPGRFSGRQFSNSRSEMNVSTLELGDSALYLCASSLRIDGIYEQYFGPGTRLTVT.

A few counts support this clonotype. CDR3 DNA: TGCGCCAGCAGCCAAGGCTCTCTAGCGGCTGGGGAGCTGTTTTTT. Translated: CASSQGSLAAGELFF. This rearrangement joins TRBV4-3 to TRBJ2-2; 7 bases agree with TRBD2. V trimming: 1 base; J trimming: 8 bases; junction bases outside the gene matches: 7. The germline CDR1 and CDR2 sequences are LGHNA and YSLEER. This CDR3 region has 15 residues.

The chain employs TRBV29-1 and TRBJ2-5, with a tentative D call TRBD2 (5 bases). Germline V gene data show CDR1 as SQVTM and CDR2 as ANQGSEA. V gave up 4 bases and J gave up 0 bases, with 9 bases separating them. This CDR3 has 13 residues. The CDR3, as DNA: TGCAGCGTTGCGGGATCTTACCAAGAGACCCAGTACTTC. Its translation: CSVAGSYQETQYF.

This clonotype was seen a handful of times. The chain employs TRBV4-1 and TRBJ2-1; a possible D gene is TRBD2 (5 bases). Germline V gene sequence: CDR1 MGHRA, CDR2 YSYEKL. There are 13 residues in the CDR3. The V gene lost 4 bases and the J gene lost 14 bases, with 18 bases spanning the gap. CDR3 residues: CASSPIGLAGEFF. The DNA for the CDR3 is TGCGCCAGCAGCCCCATAGGGCTCGCGGGCGAGTTCTTC.

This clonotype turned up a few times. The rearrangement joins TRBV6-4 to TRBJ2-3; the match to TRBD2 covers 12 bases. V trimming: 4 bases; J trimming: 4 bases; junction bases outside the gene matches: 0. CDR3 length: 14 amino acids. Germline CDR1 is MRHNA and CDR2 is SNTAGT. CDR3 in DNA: TGTGCCAGCAGTGGGACTAGCGGGGCAGATACGCAGTATTTT. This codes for CASSGTSGADTQYF.

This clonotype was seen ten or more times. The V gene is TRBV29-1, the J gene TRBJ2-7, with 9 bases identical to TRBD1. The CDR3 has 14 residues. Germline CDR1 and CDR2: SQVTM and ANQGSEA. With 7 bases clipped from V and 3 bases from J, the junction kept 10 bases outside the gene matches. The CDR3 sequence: CSGGQTGGIYEQYF. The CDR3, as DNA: TGCAGCGGTGGGCAAACAGGGGGCATCTACGAGCAGTACTTC.

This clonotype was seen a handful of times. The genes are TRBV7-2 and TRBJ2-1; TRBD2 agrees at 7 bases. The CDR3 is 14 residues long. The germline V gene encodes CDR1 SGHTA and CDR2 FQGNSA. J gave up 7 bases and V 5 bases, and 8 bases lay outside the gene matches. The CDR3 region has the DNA TGTGCCAGCAGCACTAGACTAGCCGATAATGAGCAGTTCTTC. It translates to CASSTRLADNEQFF.

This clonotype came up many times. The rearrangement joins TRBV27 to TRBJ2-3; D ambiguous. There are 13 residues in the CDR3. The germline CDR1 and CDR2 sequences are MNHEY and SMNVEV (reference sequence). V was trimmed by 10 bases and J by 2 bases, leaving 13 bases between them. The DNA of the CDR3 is TGTGCCAAATCAAGATTAAACACAGATACGCAGTATTTT. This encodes CAKSRLNTDTQYF.

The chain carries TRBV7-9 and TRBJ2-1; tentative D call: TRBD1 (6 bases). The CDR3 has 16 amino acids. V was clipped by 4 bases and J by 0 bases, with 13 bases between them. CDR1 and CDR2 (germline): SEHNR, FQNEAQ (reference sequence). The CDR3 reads CASSSTGMVSYNEQFF. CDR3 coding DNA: TGTGCCAGCAGCTCAACAGGGATGGTCTCCTACAATGAGCAGTTCTTC. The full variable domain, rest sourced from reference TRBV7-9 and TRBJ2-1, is DTGVSQNPRHKITKRGQNVTFRCDPISEHNRLYWYRQTLGQGPEFLTYFQNEAQLEKSRLLSDRFSAERPKGSFSTLEIQRTEQGDSAMYLCASSSTGMVSYNEQFFGPGTRLTVL.

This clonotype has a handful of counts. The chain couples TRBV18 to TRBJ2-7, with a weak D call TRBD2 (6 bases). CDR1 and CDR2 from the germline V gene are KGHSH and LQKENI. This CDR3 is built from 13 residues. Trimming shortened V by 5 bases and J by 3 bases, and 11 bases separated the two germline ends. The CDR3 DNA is TGTGCCAGCTCAACGGAGGGTCTCTACGAGCAGTACTTC. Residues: CASSTEGLYEQYF.

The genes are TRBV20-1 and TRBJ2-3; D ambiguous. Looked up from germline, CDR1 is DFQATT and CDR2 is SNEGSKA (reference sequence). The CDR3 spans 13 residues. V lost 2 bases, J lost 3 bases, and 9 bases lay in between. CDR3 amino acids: CSARSQATDTQYF. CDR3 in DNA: TGCAGTGCTAGATCCCAAGCAACAGATACGCAGTATTTT.